The 20 T cell receptor beta chains in this list originate from one sample, sequenced in a study of cytomegalovirus exposure and HLA in healthy donors. PCR primers comprised 60 Vbeta and 13 Jbeta primers. Sequencing was performed with immunoSEQ multiplex PCR; in TCRdb, only in-frame clones are kept and a portion is missing. Of roughly 150,000 clones in the sample, approximately 68% are singletons; the top ten hold around 4%. Material: PBMCs. These TCRs come from a man in his sixties in good health and CMV-seronegative.

V usage is TRBV6-5 and J usage is TRBJ1-5; maybe TRBD1 (5 bases). The CDR3 is 15 amino acids. Trimming stripped 5 bases from V and 0 bases from J, with 11 bases between. From germline, CDR1 is MNHEY and CDR2 SVGAGI. The CDR3: CASSPRQYSNQPQHF. The CDR3, as DNA: TGTGCCAGCAGTCCCCGACAGTATAGCAATCAGCCCCAGCATTTT.

The V and J genes are TRBV6-1 and TRBJ2-3, with a weak D call TRBD2 (6 bases). The CDR3 sequence is 15 residues long. Per the germline V gene, CDR1 is MNHNS and CDR2 is SASEGT. V lost 0 bases to trimming and J lost 4 bases, with 11 bases between them. CDR3 in DNA: TGTGCCAGCAGTGAAGCGGGAGGCCGGTCAGATACGCAGTATTTT. Protein sequence: CASSEAGGRSDTQYF.

The rearrangement links TRBV29-1 to TRBJ2-5; 9 nucleotides line up with TRBD1. The CDR3 length is 13 residues. Trimming cost V 6 bases and J 3 bases; bases outside gene matches: 5. Germline lookup yields CDR1 SQVTM and CDR2 ANQGSEA. CDR3 residues: CSVRGQGEETQYF. CDR3 nucleotides: TGCAGCGTACGGGGACAGGGTGAAGAGACCCAGTACTTC.

This clone was seen only a few times. This chain connects TRBV15 to TRBJ2-1; TRBD2 aligns across 9 bases. Germline CDR1 is LNHNV and CDR2 is YYDKDF (reference sequence). The CDR3 runs to 24 residues. J lost 0 bases, V lost 4 bases, and 28 bases had no gene match. The CDR3 bases are TGTGCCACCAGCACCCCTAGGGACAGCTCCCTCGCGGGAGGGCCCTTGAGCTCCTACAATGAGCAGTTCTTC. Its translation: CATSTPRDSSLAGGPLSSYNEQFF.

This rearrangement joins TRBV7-3 to TRBJ2-7; 9 bases align to TRBD2. CDR1 SGHTA and CDR2 FQGTGA come from the germline V gene. The CDR3 has 15 residues. Trimming cost V 2 bases and J 1 base; bases outside gene matches: 3. The CDR3 coding sequence is TGTGCCAGCAGCTTAGGGACTAGCTTATCCTACGAGCAGTACTTC. Its protein is CASSLGTSLSYEQYF.

This clone was seen a few times. This chain joins TRBV19 and TRBJ2-3; TRBD1 might be the D (6 bases). The CDR3 consists of 15 residues. The germline V gene has CDR1 LNHDA and CDR2 SQIVND (reference sequence). V was cut by 5 bases and J by 1 base, with 13 bases left in between. This CDR3 is CASSLQGRGTDTQYF. The CDR3 DNA reads as TGTGCCAGTAGTTTACAGGGAAGGGGCACAGATACGCAGTATTTT.

This chain links TRBV15 with TRBJ2-3, with 7 nucleotides matching TRBD1. The V and J ends lost 5 bases and 0 bases, in that order; junction bases with no gene match: 5. The CDR3 contains 15 residues. The germline V gene has CDR1 LNHNV and CDR2 YYDKDF (reference sequence). CDR3 nucleotides: TGTGCCACCAGCCCAGACAGGGACAGCACAGATACGCAGTATTTT. The encoded protein is CATSPDRDSTDTQYF. Full variable domain (outside the CDR3, taken from reference TRBV15 and TRBJ2-3): DAMVIQNPRYQVTQFGKPVTLSCSQTLNHNVMYWYQQKSSQAPKLLFHYYDKDFNNEADTPDNFQSRRPNTSFCFLDIRSPGLGDTAMYLCATSPDRDSTDTQYFGPGTRLTVL.

The gene calls are TRBV30 and TRBJ2-1; TRBD2 matches 9 bases. The CDR3 consists of 16 residues. Germline CDR1 is GTSNPN and CDR2 is SVGIG (reference sequence). Trimming removed 0 bases from V and 7 bases from J; junction bases left unmatched: 10. CDR3 DNA: TGTGCCTGGAGTGTAAAAGTTAGCGGGAGAAGGAATGAGCAGTTCTTC. It translates to CAWSVKVSGRRNEQFF.

V is TRBV19 and J is TRBJ2-3; D not resolved. Deletions cut 5 bases from V and 0 bases from J, with 9 bases between. The CDR3 loop spans 14 amino acids. CDR1 and CDR2 from the germline V gene are LNHDA and SQIVND (reference sequence). The CDR3 loop reads CASSDIRSTDTQYF. The CDR3, as DNA: TGTGCCAGTAGTGACATCCGTAGCACAGATACGCAGTATTTT.

J is TRBJ1-5 and V is TRBV28; the match to TRBD1 covers 7 bases. CDR1 is MDHEN, CDR2 SYDVKM, per germline. Losses at the gene ends were 4 bases for V and 2 bases for J; bases not matched to a gene: 5. The CDR3 has 15 amino acids. The CDR3 nucleotides read TGTGCCAGCAGTTCTACAGGGGACGGCAATCAGCCCCAGCATTTT. This sequence encodes CASSSTGDGNQPQHF.

V usage is TRBV5-1 and J usage is TRBJ2-5; a possible D gene is TRBD2 (5 bases). Germline-derived CDR1 and CDR2 are SGHRS and YFSETQ. The ends were cut back, 0 bases at V and 5 bases at J, with 11 bases in the middle. The CDR3 runs to 14 residues. The CDR3: CASSLGLAGETQYF. Written as DNA, the CDR3 is TGCGCCAGCAGCTTGGGCCTAGCTGGGGAGACCCAGTACTTC.

The chain is built from TRBV19 and TRBJ1-3, with D hard to call. From germline, CDR1 is LNHDA and CDR2 SQIVND (reference sequence). Trimming took 7 bases from V and 0 from J, leaving 7 bases between them. The CDR3 length is 13 residues. DNA of the CDR3: TGTGCCAGTACGGAGAGCTCTGGAAACACCATATATTTT. Protein: CASTESSGNTIYF.

The chain couples TRBV6-1 to TRBJ2-7, with a possible D match to TRBD2 (6 bases). V lost 2 bases to trimming and J lost 0 bases, with 11 bases between them. The CDR3 consists of 15 residues. CDR1 and CDR2 (germline): MNHNS, SASEGT. The CDR3 protein is CASSEYGGSSYEQYF. CDR3 DNA sequence: TGTGCCAGCAGTGAATATGGGGGGAGCTCCTACGAGCAGTACTTC.

The chain has TRBV5-1 and TRBJ2-6; the D is unclear. The CDR3 contains 16 residues. Trimming stripped 4 bases from V and 1 base from J, with 12 bases between. Per the germline V gene, CDR1 is SGHRS and CDR2 is YFSETQ. The CDR3 DNA is TGCGCCAGCAGCGTAATCCTGGAGTCTGGGGCCAACGTCCTGACTTTC. Protein: CASSVILESGANVLTF.

The V call is TRBV19, the J call TRBJ2-1; TRBD1 matches at 8 bases. Germline CDR1 is LNHDA and CDR2 is SQIVND (reference sequence). V gave up 3 bases and J gave up 0 bases; unmatched junction bases: 7. This CDR3 region has 17 residues. DNA of the CDR3: TGTGCCAGTAGTATCCTCACAGGGGGAAGCTCCTACAATGAGCAGTTCTTC. The encoded protein is CASSILTGGSSYNEQFF.

The chain joins TRBV28 to TRBJ2-1; a weak D match, TRBD2 (6 bases). Germline CDR1 is MDHEN and CDR2 is SYDVKM. The CDR3 is made up of 20 amino acids. V was pared by 3 bases and J by 0 bases, with 24 bases between. CDR3 residues: CASSFYGRDSLEGSYNEQFF. CDR3 DNA sequence: TGTGCCAGCAGTTTCTATGGAAGGGACTCTCTAGAAGGCTCCTACAATGAGCAGTTCTTC.

A few counts support this clone. The chain is built from TRBV5-4 and TRBJ2-1; D might be TRBD2 (6 bases). V lost 3 bases to trimming and J lost 3 bases, with 7 bases between them. The CDR3 has 13 amino acids. The germline gives CDR1 SGHNT, CDR2 YYREEE (reference sequence). The chain's CDR3 is CASSSDYYNEQFF. The CDR3 DNA reads TGTGCCAGCAGCTCGGACTACTACAATGAGCAGTTCTTC.

This chain joins TRBV28 and TRBJ1-1; D unresolved. Trimming took off 4 bases at V and 2 bases at J, with 8 bases between the two ends. The CDR3 extends over 13 amino acids. CDR1 and CDR2 (germline): MDHEN, SYDVKM. The CDR3 DNA follows: TGTGCCAGCAGTTGGCAGACTAACACTGAAGCTTTCTTT. Protein sequence: CASSWQTNTEAFF.

This chain uses TRBV5-1 with TRBJ2-5, with TRBD1 as a possible D gene (6 bases). Trimming pared 0 bases from V and 0 bases from J, leaving 6 bases between. The CDR3 spans 14 residues. CDR1 and CDR2 from the germline V gene are SGHRS and YFSETQ. In nucleotides, the CDR3 is TGCGCCAGCAGCTTGGGACAGGACCAAGAGACCCAGTACTTC. Amino acids: CASSLGQDQETQYF.

Written as DNA, the CDR3 is TGTGCCAGCAGCGTAGGGACATCAAATTCACCCCTCCACTTT. The encoded protein is CASSVGTSNSPLHF. The chain employs TRBV9 and TRBJ1-6; D is perhaps TRBD1 (5 bases). The CDR3 has 14 amino acids. Germline CDR1 reads SGDLS; CDR2 reads YYNGEE. Trimming pared 0 bases from V and 7 bases from J, leaving 8 bases between.